Below are 17 T cell receptor beta chains sequenced from a single sample in a study of blood T cells in healthy people across ages (dated by TCRdb to the mid-2010s). The library was built by means of 5' RACE. TCRdb records Illumina HiSeq 2500 as the sequencer. A second PCR of about 7 to 12 cycles was run with a J-beta primer mix and a sample-barcoded 5' primer. TCRdb passed the public sequencing reads through fastp at Q25 and MiXCR, retaining productive beta sequences. Identical CDR3 proteins give one entry, which carries the most common genes and DNA. In all, the sample holds 1.5 million to 2 million distinct CDR3 sequences, and around half of those were seen once. 2.1% of the sample goes to the ten largest clones. Sequencing used blood. The receptors stem from a woman in her thirties or forties in good health.

The chain has TRBV7-3 and TRBJ1-5; 8 bases agree with TRBD1. V lost 5 bases to trimming and J lost 4 bases; unmatched junction nucleotides: 19. CDR1 and CDR2 from the germline V gene are SGHTA and FQGTGA. CDR3 length: 19 residues. The CDR3, as DNA: TGTGCCAGCAGCCGATCGGGACAGGTCAAGACCGGAACAAATCAGCCCCAGCATTTT. Its protein product is CASSRSGQVKTGTNQPQHF.

A few counts support this clonotype. The rearrangement joins TRBV6-5 to TRBJ1-2; 9 bases are a match to TRBD1. This CDR3 comprises 14 residues. Germline V gene lookup returns CDR1 MNHEY and CDR2 SVGAGI. V shed 9 bases and J 6 bases; nucleotides not matched to a gene: 11. CDR3 sequence: CARPWGQGYHGYTF. The CDR3 coding sequence is TGTGCCAGACCCTGGGGACAGGGCTATCATGGCTACACCTTC.

The rearrangement links TRBV27 to TRBJ2-4; D may be TRBD2 (5 bases). The J call is in doubt because the DNA end fits TRBJ2-5 better. Germline-derived CDR1 and CDR2 are MNHEY and SMNVEV (reference sequence). The CDR3 extends over 15 amino acids. The CDR3 coding sequence is TGTGCCAGCAGTTTCGTCCAGGACTTTCAAGAGACCCAGTACTTC. Protein sequence: CASSFVQDFQETQYF.

There are a few counts of this clonotype. The genes are TRBV28 and TRBJ2-7; tentative D call: TRBD1 (6 bases). The CDR3 has 14 residues. Germline V CDR1 and CDR2: MDHEN, SYDVKM. Trimming removed 3 bases at V and 0 bases at J, with 9 bases between. CDR3 loop: CASSFGQFSYEQYF. The DNA of the CDR3 is TGTGCCAGCAGTTTCGGACAGTTCTCCTACGAGCAGTACTTC. Variable domain in full (rest from reference TRBV28 and TRBJ2-7): DVKVTQSSRYLVKRTGEKVFLECVQDMDHENMFWYRQDPGLGLRLIYFSYDVKMKEKGDIPEGYSVSREKKERFSLILESASTNQTSMYLCASSFGQFSYEQYFGPGTRLTVT.

A word on this clonotype: This may stem from a read error, because a much larger clone lies one nucleotide away. The chain links TRBV4-3 to TRBJ2-5, with D perhaps TRBD2 (5 bases). The CDR3 length is 16 residues. V was shortened by 0 bases and J by 11 bases, with 22 bases between the two germline ends. The germline V gene encodes CDR1 LGHNA and CDR2 YSLEER. The CDR3 is CASSQDRGRAGNDQYF. CDR3 nucleotides: TGCGCCAGCAGCCAAGATAGAGGGCGTGCAGGCAACGATCAGTACTTC.

In this sample, this clonotype turned up many times. V is TRBV12-3 or TRBV12-4 and J is TRBJ2-7, with TRBD1 identical over 10 bases. There are 15 residues in the CDR3. Trimming removed 5 bases from V and 7 bases from J; junction bases left unmatched: 11. As DNA, the CDR3 is TGTGCCAGCAGTCCCTTGACAGGGGGCTTTGGAGAGCAGTACTTC. Amino acids: CASSPLTGGFGEQYF.

J is TRBJ1-2 and V is TRBV5-1; D unclear. CDR3 length equals 14 residues. From germline, CDR1 is SGHRS and CDR2 YFSETQ. Trimming shortened V by 3 bases and J by 4 bases, and 13 bases separated the two germline ends. In nucleotides, the CDR3 is TGCGCCAGCAGCTCGCCCGGGAGCATCTATGGCTACACCTTC. The encoded protein is CASSSPGSIYGYTF.

DNA of the CDR3: TGTGCCAGCAGTTCCCGGGACATCAACAATGAGCAGTTCTTC. Translation gives CASSSRDINNEQFF. V usage is TRBV11-2 and J usage is TRBJ2-1; D is possibly TRBD1 (6 bases). This CDR3 region has 14 residues. The V gene's germline CDR1 is SGHAT and CDR2 FQNNGV. V shed 6 bases and J shed 5 bases, with 14 bases lying between them.

The rearrangement uses TRBV29-1 and TRBJ2-3; a weak D match, TRBD1 (5 bases). Germline-derived CDR1 and CDR2 are SQVTM and ANQGSEA. Trimming cost V 4 bases and J 2 bases, with 10 bases left between them. CDR3 length equals 13 residues. This CDR3 is CSVGRQHTDTQYF. The CDR3 DNA reads TGCAGCGTTGGAAGACAGCACACAGATACGCAGTATTTT.

This clonotype was found once. Mismatch with germline at one junction end may stem from a read error. The chain is built from TRBV5-1 and TRBJ2-3; 7 positions match TRBD2. The CDR3 covers 15 residues. Per germline, CDR1 SGHRS and CDR2 YFSETQ. CDR3 sequence reads: CASSSGGSSTGTQYF. The DNA of the CDR3 is TGCGCCAGCAGCTCCGGGGGGAGTAGCACAGGTACGCAGTATTTT.

The rearrangement uses TRBV7-3 and TRBJ2-3, with TRBD1 identical over 7 bases. Germline CDR1 reads SGHTA; CDR2 reads FQGTGA. The CDR3 consists of 14 residues. Germline trimming cut 5 bases from V and 11 bases from J; bases unmatched to any gene: 13. The CDR3 coding sequence is TGTGCCAGCAGCCCCCGGGACAGAAAAGGATGGCAGTATTTT. The encoded protein is CASSPRDRKGWQYF.

The table lists this clonotype with a few counts. The V gene is TRBV25-1, the J gene TRBJ2-1; maybe TRBD2 (7 bases). The germline CDR1 and CDR2 sequences are MGHDK and SYGVNS. Trimming took off 3 bases at V and 4 bases at J, with 16 bases between the two ends. This CDR3 is built from 16 residues. The CDR3 nucleotides are TGTGCCAGCAGTGAGCCCCGGGGGGCCTCGTACAATGAGCAGTTCTTC. This codes for CASSEPRGASYNEQFF. Combining the CDR3 with reference TRBV25-1 and TRBJ2-1 gives the whole variable domain EADIYQTPRYLVIGTGKKITLECSQTMGHDKMYWYQQDPGMELHLIHYSYGVNSTEKGDLSSESTVSRIRTEHFPLTLESARPSHTSQYLCASSEPRGASYNEQFFGPGTRLTVL.

About this clonotype itself: This may come from a read error, since a much larger clone is one base off. The gene calls are TRBV4-3 and TRBJ2-3, with unresolved D. Germline-derived CDR1 and CDR2 are LGHNA and YSLEER. V was shortened by 1 base and J by 6 bases, with 17 bases between the two germline ends. The CDR3 has 16 residues. The CDR3 DNA reads TGCGCCAGCAGCCAAGTTTTCGCGAGGATTGGGGATACGCAGTATTTT. It codes for CASSQVFARIGDTQYF.

In its sample, this clonotype was seen a few times. The chain carries TRBV20-1 and TRBJ1-2; tentatively, D is TRBD1 (5 bases). CDR3 length: 13 amino acids. CDR1 is DFQATT and CDR2 is SNEGSKA in the germline V gene (reference sequence). V was trimmed by 6 bases and J by 2 bases, leaving 13 bases between them. The CDR3: CSARHGGNYGYTF. CDR3 sequence (DNA): TGCAGTGCCCGCCATGGGGGGAACTATGGCTACACCTTC.

This clonotype was counted only a few times. V gene TRBV11-2 combines with J gene TRBJ2-7; 7 bases align to TRBD2. Losses at the gene ends were 2 bases for V and 0 bases for J; bases not matched to a gene: 13. CDR1 is SGHAT, CDR2 FQNNGV, per germline. The CDR3 loop spans 18 amino acids. The CDR3, as DNA: TGTGCCAGCAGCTTATATGTAGCGGGCGGCCAAACCTCCTACGAGCAGTACTTC. Amino acids: CASSLYVAGGQTSYEQYF.

This clonotype has only a few counts. The CDR3: CASSFSFDSPQFF. The DNA for the CDR3 is TGTGCCAGCAGCTTTTCCTTTGACAGCCCGCAGTTCTTC. J is TRBJ2-1 and V is TRBV11-2, with D perhaps TRBD1 (5 bases). Germline V gene data show CDR1 as SGHAT and CDR2 as FQNNGV. V dropped 3 bases and J dropped 12 bases, with 15 bases sitting between them. The CDR3 runs to 13 residues.

The sample holds a few counts of this clonotype. The CDR3 nucleotides read TGTGCCAGCAGTTACTCGAGGGCCCGCGCTAGCACAGATACGCAGTATTTT. Translating gives CASSYSRARASTDTQYF. The chain recombines TRBV6-2 or TRBV6-3 with TRBJ2-3, with TRBD2 as a possible D gene (5 bases). This CDR3 region has 17 residues. Germline V lookup: CDR1 MNHEY, CDR2 SVGEGT. Trimming took 0 bases from V and 0 from J, leaving 13 bases between them.